Reported below is one T cell receptor beta chain. No antigen is known for it. The CDR3 spans 14 residues. Trimming shortened V by 4 bases and J by 2 bases, and 12 bases separated the two germline ends. Germline loops: CDR1 SEHNR, CDR2 FQNEAQ (reference sequence). Study donors comprised healthy, HIV-negative adults devoid of recent acute infection or vaccination. This specimen belongs to a study of shared clonotypes between healthy human individuals. Study observations and caveats: The small donor group covered limited genetic and exposure diversity. Among donors, the sharing of clonotypes was expected to be influenced by sequencing depth.

Here immunoSEQ multiplex PCR was the method, and the copy in TCRdb shows in-frame clones only, minus some. The table records about 1.5 million clones, approximately 98% of them present only once. This receptor was obtained from a man younger than 40 in good health. The chain recombines TRBV7-9 with TRBJ2-7, with D possibly matching TRBD2 (6 bases). The source material was naive CD4+ T cells sorted from blood. Subset given: CD45RA+ positively selected. The CDR3 loop reads CASSSAGWAYEQYF. The DNA for the CDR3 is TGTGCCAGCAGCTCTGCGGGGTGGGCCTACGAGCAGTACTTC.